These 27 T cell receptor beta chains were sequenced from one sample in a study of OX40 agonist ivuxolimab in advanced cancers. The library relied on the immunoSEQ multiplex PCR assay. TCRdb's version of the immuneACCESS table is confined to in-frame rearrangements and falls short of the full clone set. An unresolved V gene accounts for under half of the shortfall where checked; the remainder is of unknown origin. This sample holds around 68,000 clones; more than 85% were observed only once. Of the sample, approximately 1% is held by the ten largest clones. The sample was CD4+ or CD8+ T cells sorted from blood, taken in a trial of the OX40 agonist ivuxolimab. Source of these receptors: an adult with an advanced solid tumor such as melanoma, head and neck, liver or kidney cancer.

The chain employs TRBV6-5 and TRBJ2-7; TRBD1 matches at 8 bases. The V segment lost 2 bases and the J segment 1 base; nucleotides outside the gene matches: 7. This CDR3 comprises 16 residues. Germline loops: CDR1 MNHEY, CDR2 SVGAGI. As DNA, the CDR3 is TGTGCCAGCAGTTACCGGGGACAGGTAGATTCCTACGAGCAGTACTTC. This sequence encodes CASSYRGQVDSYEQYF.

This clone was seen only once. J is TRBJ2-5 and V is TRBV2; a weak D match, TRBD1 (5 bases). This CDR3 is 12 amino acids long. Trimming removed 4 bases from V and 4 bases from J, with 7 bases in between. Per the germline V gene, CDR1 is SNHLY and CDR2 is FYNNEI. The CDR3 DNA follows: TGTGCCAGCAGTGCACAGGTAGAGACCCAGTACTTC. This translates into CASSAQVETQYF.

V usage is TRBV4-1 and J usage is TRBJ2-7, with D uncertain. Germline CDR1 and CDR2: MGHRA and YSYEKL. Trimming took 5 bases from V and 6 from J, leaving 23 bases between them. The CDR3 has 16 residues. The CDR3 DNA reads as TGCGCCAGCAGCTCCCAAGATAGTAGCCCCTATAGCGAGCAGTACTTC. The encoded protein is CASSSQDSSPYSEQYF.

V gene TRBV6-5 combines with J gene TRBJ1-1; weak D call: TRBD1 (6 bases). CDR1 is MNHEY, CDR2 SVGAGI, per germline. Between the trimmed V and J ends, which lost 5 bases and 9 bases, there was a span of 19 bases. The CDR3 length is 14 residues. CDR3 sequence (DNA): TGTGCCAGCAGTGCTACCGGACAGCCCGGTAAAGCTTTCTTT. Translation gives CASSATGQPGKAFF.

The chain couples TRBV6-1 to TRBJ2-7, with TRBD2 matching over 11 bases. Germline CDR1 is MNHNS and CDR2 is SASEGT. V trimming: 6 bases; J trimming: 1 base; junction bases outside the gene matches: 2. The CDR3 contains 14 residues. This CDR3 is CASSRLAGSYEQYF. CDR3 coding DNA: TGTGCCAGCAGCAGACTAGCGGGATCCTACGAGCAGTACTTC.

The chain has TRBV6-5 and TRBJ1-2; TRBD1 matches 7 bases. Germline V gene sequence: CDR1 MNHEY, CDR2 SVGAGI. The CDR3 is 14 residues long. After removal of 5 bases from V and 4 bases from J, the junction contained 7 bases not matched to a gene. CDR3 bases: TGTGCCAGCAGTGATAGGGACAGAACCTATGGCTACACCTTC. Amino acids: CASSDRDRTYGYTF.

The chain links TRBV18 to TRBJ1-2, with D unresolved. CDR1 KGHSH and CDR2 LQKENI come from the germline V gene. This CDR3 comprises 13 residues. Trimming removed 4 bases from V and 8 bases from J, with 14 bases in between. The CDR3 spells CASSLGETQGYTF. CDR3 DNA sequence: TGTGCCAGCTCACTCGGGGAAACCCAAGGCTACACCTTC.

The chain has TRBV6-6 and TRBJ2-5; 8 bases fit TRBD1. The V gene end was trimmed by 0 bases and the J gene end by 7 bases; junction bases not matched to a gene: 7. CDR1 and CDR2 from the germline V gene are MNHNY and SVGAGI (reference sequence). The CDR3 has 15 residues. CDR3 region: CASSYSDGQGPTQYF. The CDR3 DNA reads TGTGCCAGCAGTTACTCCGACGGACAGGGTCCGACCCAGTACTTC.

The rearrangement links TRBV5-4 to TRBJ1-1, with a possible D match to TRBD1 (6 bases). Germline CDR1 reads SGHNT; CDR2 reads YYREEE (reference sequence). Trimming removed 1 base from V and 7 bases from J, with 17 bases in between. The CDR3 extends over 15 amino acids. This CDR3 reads CASSLQGGGQNEAFF. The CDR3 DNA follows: TGTGCCAGCAGCTTGCAGGGCGGGGGCCAAAATGAAGCTTTCTTT.

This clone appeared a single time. The CDR3 nucleotides read TGTGCCAGCAGTGTTGGAAACACCATATATTTT. This gives the protein CASSVGNTIYF. The chain combines TRBV2 with TRBJ1-3; no definite D call. This CDR3 has 11 amino acids. V gave up 4 bases and J gave up 3 bases, with 1 base separating them. CDR1 is SNHLY, CDR2 FYNNEI, per germline.

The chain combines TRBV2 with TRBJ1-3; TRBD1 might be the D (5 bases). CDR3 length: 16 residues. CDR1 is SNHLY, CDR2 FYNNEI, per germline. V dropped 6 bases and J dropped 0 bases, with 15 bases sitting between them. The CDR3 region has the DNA TGTGCCAGCAGGGCCAGGGCCTCCTCCTCTGGAAACACCATATATTTT. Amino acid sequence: CASRARASSSGNTIYF.

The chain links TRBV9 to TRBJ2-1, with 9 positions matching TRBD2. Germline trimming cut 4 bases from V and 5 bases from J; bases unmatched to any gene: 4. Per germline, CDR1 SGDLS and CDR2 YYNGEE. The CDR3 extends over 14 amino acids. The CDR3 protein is CASSLTSGNNEQFF. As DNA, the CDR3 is TGTGCCAGCAGCTTGACTAGCGGCAACAATGAGCAGTTCTTC. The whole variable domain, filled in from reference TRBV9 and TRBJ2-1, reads DSGVTQTPKHLITATGQRVTLRCSPRSGDLSVYWYQQSLDQGLQFLIQYYNGEERAKGNILERFSAQQFPDLHSELNLSSLELGDSALYFCASSLTSGNNEQFFGPGTRLTVL.

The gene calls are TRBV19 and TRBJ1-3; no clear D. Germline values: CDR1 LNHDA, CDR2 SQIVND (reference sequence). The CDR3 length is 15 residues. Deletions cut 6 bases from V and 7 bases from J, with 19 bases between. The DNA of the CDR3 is TGTGCCAGTAGGAAAGAACTCTCCCGGGCTAACACCATATATTTT. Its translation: CASRKELSRANTIYF.

CDR3 region: CASSRDETMNTEAFF. The CDR3 DNA reads as TGTGCCAGCTCCAGGGACGAAACCATGAACACTGAAGCTTTCTTT. This chain links TRBV27 with TRBJ1-1, with D possibly TRBD1 on 5 matching bases. V was trimmed by 8 bases and J by 0 bases, leaving 16 bases between them. This CDR3 has 15 residues. Germline lookup yields CDR1 MNHEY and CDR2 SMNVEV (reference sequence).

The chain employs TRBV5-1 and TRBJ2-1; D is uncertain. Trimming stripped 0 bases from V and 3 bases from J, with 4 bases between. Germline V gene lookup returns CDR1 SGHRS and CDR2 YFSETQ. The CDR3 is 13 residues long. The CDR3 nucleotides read TGCGCCAGCAGCTTGGACTACTACAATGAGCAGTTCTTC. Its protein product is CASSLDYYNEQFF.

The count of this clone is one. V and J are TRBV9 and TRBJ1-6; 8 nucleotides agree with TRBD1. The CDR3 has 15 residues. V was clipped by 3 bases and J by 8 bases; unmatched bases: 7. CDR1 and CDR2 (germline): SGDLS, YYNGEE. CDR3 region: CASSGLQGAHSPLHF. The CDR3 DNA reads TGTGCCAGCAGCGGACTTCAGGGGGCCCATTCACCCCTCCACTTT.

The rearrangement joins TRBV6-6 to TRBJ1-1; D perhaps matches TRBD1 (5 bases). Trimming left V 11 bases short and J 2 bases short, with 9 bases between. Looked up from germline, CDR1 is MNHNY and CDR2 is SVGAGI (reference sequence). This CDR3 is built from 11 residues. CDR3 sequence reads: CAAGPNTEAFF. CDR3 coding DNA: TGTGCCGCGGGGCCCAACACTGAAGCTTTCTTT.

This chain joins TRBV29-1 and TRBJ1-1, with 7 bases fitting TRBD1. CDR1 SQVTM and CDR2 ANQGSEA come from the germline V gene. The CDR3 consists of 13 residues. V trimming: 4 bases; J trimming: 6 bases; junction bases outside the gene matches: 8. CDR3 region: CSVVRGGGAEAFF. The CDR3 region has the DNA TGCAGCGTTGTCAGGGGGGGAGGCGCTGAAGCTTTCTTT. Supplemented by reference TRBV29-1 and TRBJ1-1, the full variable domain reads SAVISQKPSRDICQRGTSLTIQCQVDSQVTMMFWYRQQPGQSLTLIATANQGSEATYESGFVIDKFPISRPNLTFSTLTVSNMSPEDSSIYLCSVVRGGGAEAFFGQGTRLTVV.

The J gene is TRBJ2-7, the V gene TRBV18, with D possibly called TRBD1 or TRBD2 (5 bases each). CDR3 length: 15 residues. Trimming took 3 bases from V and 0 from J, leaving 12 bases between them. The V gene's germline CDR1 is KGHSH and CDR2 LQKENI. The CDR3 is CASSPPGRSSYEQYF. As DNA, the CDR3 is TGTGCCAGCTCACCGCCGGGACGAAGCTCCTACGAGCAGTACTTC.

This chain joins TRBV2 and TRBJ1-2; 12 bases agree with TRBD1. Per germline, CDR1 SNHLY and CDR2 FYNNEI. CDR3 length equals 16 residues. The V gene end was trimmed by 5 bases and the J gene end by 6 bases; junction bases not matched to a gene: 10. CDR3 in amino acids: CASSSGQGAPHHGYTF. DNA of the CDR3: TGTGCCAGCAGTTCGGGACAGGGGGCGCCTCACCATGGCTACACCTTC.

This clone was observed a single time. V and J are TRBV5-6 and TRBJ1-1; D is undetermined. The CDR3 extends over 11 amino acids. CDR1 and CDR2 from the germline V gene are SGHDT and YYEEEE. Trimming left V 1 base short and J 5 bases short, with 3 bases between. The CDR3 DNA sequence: TGTGCCAGCAGCTTGTTTACTGAAGCTTTCTTT. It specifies CASSLFTEAFF.

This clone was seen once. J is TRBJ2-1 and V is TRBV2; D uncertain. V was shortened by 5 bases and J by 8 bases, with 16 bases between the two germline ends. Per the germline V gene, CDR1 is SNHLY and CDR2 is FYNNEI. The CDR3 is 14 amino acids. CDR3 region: CASSRAPDYDEQFF. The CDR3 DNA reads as TGTGCCAGCAGTCGGGCCCCGGATTATGATGAGCAGTTCTTC.

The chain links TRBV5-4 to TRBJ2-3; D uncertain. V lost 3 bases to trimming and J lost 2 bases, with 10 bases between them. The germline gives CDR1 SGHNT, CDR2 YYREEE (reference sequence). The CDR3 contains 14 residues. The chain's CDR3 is CASSWAELTDTQYF. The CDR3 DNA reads TGTGCCAGCAGCTGGGCTGAACTCACAGATACGCAGTATTTT.

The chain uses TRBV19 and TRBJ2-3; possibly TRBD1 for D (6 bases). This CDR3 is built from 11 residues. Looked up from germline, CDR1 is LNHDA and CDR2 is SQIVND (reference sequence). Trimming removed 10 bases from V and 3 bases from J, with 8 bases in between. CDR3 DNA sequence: TGTGCCACAGGACAGACAGATACGCAGTATTTT. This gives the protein CATGQTDTQYF.

The CDR3 DNA follows: TGTGCCATCGGGACCGGGACTGTAGCGAAAGAGCAGTACTTC. Encoded protein: CAIGTGTVAKEQYF. The chain combines TRBV10-3 with TRBJ2-7; D might be TRBD2 (6 bases). Germline CDR1 reads ENHRY; CDR2 reads SYGVKD. V lost 8 bases and J 7 bases, leaving 21 bases between the germline ends. The CDR3 length is 14 residues.

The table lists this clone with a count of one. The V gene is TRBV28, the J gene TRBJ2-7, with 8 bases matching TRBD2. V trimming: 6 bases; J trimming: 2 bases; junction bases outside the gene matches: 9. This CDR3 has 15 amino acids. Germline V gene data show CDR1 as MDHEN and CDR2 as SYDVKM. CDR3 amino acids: CASSFRARGAYEQYF. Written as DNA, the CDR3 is TGTGCCAGCAGCTTTAGGGCGCGGGGGGCCTACGAGCAGTACTTC.

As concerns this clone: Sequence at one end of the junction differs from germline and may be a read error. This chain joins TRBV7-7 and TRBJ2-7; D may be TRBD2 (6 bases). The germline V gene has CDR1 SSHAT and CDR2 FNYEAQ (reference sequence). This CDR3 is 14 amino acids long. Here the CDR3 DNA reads TGTGCTAGCAGCCCTCAAAGTAGCGGAGAGGAGCAGTACTTC. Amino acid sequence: CASSPQSSGEEQYF.